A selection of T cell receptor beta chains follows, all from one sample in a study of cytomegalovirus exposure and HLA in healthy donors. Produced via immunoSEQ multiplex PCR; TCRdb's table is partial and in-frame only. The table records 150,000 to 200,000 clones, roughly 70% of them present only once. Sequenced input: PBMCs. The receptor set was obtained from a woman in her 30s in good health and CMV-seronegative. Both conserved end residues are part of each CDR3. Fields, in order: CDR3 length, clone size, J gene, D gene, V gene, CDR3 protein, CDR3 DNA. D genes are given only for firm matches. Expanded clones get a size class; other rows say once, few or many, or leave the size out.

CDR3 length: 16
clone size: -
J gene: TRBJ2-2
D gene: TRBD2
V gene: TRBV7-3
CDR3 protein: CASSLRPGGNTGELFF
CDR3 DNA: TGTGCCAGCAGCTTAAGGCCGGGAGGAAACACCGGGGAGCTGTTTTTT

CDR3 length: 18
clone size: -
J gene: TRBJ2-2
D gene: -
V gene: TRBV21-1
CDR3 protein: CASRTGTGYGPNTGELFF
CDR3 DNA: TGTGCCAGCCGAACCGGGACAGGATACGGGCCGAACACCGGGGAGCTGTTTTTT

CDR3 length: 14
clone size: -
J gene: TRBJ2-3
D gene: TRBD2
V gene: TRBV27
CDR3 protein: CASSFGRGGDTQYF
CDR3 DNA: TGTGCCAGCAGTTTCGGACGGGGAGGGGATACGCAGTATTTT

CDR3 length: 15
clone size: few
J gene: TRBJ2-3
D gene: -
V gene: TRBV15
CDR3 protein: CATSSRVDRTDTQYF
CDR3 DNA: TGTGCCACCAGCTCGAGGGTGGATCGAACAGATACGCAGTATTTT

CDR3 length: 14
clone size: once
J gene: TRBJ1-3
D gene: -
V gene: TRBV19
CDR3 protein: CASSIGHSGNTIYF
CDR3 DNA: TGTGCCAGTAGTATAGGGCACTCTGGAAACACCATATATTTT

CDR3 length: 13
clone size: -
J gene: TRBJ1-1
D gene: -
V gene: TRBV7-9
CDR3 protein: CASSFETNTEAFF
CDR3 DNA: TGTGCCAGCAGCTTCGAGACAAACACTGAAGCTTTCTTT

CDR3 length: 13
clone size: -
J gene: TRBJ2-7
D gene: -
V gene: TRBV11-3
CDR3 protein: CASSFRSEYEQYF
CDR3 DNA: TGTGCCAGCAGCTTCCGGTCCGAATACGAGCAGTACTTC

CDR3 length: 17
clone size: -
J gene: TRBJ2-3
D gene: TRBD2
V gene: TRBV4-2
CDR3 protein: CASSQVAGLAGVDTQYF
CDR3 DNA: TGTGCCAGCAGCCAAGTTGCAGGCCTAGCGGGAGTAGATACGCAGTATTTT

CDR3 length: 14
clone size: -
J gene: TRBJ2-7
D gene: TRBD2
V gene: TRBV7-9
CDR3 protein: CASSLGGSWYEQYF
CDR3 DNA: TGTGCCAGCAGCTTGGGCGGGAGTTGGTACGAGCAGTACTTC

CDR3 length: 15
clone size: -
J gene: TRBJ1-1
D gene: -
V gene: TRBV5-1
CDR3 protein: CASSRDGGRDTEAFF
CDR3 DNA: TGCGCCAGCAGCCGGGACGGGGGTAGGGACACTGAAGCTTTCTTT

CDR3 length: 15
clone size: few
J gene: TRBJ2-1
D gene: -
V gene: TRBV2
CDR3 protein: CASSERVSSYNEQFF
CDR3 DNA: TGTGCCAGCAGTGAGCGGGTCAGCTCCTACAATGAGCAGTTCTTC

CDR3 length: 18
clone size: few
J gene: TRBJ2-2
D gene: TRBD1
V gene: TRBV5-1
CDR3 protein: CASSPGPGTARNTGELFF
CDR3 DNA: TGCGCCAGCAGCCCCGGTCCCGGGACAGCCCGGAACACCGGGGAGCTGTTTTTT

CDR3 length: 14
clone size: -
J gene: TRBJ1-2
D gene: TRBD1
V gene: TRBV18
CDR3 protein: CASSPSGQNYGYTF
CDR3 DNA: TGTGCCAGCTCACCTTCGGGACAGAACTATGGCTACACCTTC

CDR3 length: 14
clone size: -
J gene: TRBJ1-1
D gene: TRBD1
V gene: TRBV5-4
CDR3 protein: CASSLVTGSTEAFF
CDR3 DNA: TGTGCCAGCAGCTTGGTGACAGGGTCCACTGAAGCTTTCTTT

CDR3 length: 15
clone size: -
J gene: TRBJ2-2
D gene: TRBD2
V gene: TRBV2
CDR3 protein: CASRGVAGVTGELFF
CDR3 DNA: TGTGCCAGCAGGGGGGTAGCGGGGGTGACCGGGGAGCTGTTTTTT

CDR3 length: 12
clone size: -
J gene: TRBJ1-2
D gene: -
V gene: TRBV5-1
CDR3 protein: CASRTGNYGYTF
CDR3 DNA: TGCGCCAGCAGGACGGGGAACTATGGCTACACCTTC

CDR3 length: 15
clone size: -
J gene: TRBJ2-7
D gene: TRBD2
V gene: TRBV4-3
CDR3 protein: CASSQATSGSYEQYF
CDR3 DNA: TGCGCCAGCAGCCAGGCGACTAGCGGATCCTACGAGCAGTACTTC

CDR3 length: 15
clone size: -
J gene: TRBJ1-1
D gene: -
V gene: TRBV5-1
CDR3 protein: CASSIWDNPLSEAFF
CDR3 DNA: TGCGCCAGCAGCATCTGGGACAACCCGTTATCTGAAGCTTTCTTT

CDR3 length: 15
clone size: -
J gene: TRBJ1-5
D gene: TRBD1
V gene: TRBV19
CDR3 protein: CASSTGTGWRQPQHF
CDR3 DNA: TGTGCCAGTAGTACCGGGACAGGGTGGAGGCAGCCCCAGCATTTT

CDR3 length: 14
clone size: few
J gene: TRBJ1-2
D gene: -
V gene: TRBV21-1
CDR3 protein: CASPPGAGGYGYTF
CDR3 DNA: TGTGCCAGCCCCCCCGGGGCAGGGGGCTATGGCTACACCTTC

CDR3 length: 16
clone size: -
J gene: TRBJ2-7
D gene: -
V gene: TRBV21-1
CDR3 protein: CASSKVMAGGPYEQYF
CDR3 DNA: TGTGCCAGCAGCAAAGTGATGGCGGGAGGACCCTACGAGCAGTACTTC

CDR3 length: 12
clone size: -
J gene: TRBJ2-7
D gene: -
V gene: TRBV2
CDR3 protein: CASSLGYYEQYF
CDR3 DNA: TGTGCCAGCAGTCTCGGGTACTACGAGCAGTACTTC

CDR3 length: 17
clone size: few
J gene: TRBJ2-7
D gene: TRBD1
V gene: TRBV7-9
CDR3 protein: CASSLLRAGQGTYGQYF
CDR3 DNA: TGTGCCAGCAGCTTACTAAGGGCCGGACAGGGTACCTACGGGCAGTACTTC